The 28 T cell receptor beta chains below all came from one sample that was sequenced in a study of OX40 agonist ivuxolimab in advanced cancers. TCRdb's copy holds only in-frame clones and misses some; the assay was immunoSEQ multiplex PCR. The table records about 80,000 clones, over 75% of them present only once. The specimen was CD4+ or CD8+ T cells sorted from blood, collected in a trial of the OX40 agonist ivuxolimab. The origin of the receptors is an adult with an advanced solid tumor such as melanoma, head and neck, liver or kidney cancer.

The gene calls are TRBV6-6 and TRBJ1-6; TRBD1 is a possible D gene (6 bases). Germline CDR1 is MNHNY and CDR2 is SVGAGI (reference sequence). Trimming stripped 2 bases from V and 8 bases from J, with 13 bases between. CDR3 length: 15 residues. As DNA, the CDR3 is TGTGCCAGCAGTTACGCTACGAGGGGGGATTCACCCCTCCACTTT. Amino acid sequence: CASSYATRGDSPLHF.

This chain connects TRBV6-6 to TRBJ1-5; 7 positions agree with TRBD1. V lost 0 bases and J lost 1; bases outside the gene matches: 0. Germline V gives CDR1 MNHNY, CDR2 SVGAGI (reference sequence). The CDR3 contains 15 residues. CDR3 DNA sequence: TGTGCCAGCAGTTACTCGACAGGGAGCAATCAGCCCCAGCATTTT. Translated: CASSYSTGSNQPQHF.

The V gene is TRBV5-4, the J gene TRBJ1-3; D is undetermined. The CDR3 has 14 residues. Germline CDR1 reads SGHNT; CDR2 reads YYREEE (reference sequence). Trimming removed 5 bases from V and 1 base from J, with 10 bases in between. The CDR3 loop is CASSSPGSGNTIYF. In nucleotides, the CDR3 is TGTGCCAGCAGTTCACCGGGGTCTGGAAACACCATATATTTT.

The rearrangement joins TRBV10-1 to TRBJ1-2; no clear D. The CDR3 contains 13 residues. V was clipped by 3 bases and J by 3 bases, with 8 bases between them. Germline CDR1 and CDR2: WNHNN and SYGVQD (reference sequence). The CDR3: CASSEGPDYGYTF. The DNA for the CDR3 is TGCGCCAGCAGTGAAGGGCCAGACTATGGCTACACCTTC.

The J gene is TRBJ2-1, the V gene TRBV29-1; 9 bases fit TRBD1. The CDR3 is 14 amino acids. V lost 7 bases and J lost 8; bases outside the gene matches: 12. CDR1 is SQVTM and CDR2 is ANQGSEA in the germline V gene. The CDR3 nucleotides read TGCAGCGCACAAACAGGGGGCCGGTCGGATGAGCAGTTCTTC. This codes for CSAQTGGRSDEQFF.

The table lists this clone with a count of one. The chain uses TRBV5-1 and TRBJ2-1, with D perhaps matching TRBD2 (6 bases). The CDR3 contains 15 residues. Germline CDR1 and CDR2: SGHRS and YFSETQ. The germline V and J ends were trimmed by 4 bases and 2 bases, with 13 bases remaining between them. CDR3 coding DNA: TGCGCCAGCAGCCTAGGGGAGGCCCCCTACAATGAGCAGTTCTTC. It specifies CASSLGEAPYNEQFF.

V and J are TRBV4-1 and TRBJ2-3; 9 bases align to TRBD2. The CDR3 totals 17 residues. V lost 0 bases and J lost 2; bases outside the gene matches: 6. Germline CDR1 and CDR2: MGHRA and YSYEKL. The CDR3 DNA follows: TGCGCCAGCAGCCAAGATGGAGCGGGAGGCCCCACAGATACGCAGTATTTT. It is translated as CASSQDGAGGPTDTQYF.

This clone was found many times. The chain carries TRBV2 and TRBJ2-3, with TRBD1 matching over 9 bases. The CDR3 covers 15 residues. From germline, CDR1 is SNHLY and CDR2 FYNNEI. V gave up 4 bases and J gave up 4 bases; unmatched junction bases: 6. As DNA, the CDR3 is TGTGCCAGCAGTGGCGGGACAGGGTTATCAGATACGCAGTATTTT. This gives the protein CASSGGTGLSDTQYF. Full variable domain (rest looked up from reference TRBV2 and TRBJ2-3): EPEVTQTPSHQVTQMGQEVILRCVPISNHLYFYWYRQILGQKVEFLVSFYNNEISEKSEIFDDQFSVERPDGSNFTLKIRSTKLEDSAMYFCASSGGTGLSDTQYFGPGTRLTVL.

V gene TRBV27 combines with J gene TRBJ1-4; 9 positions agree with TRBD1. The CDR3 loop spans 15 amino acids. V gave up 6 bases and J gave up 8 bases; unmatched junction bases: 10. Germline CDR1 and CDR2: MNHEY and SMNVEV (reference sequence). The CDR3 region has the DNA TGTGCCAGCAGAAATTACAGGGGGCCGGGGGAAAAACTGTTTTTT. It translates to CASRNYRGPGEKLFF.

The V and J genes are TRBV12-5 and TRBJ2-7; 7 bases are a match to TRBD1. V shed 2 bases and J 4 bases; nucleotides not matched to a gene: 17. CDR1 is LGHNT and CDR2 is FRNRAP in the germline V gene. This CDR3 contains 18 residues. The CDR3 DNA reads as TGTGCTAGTGGTTTGACCGCGCCGGGACAGCGTGAATTTTACGAGCAGTACTTC. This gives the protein CASGLTAPGQREFYEQYF.

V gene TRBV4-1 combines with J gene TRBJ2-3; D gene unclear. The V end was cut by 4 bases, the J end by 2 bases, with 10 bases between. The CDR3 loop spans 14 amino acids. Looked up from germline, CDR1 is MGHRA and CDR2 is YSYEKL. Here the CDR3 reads CASSLATVTDTQYF. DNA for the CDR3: TGCGCCAGCAGCCTAGCTACCGTCACAGATACGCAGTATTTT.

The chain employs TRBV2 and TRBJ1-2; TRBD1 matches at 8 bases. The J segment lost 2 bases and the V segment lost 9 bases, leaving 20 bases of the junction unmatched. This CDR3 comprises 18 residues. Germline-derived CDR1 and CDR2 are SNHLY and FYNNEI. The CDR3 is CARWTGMDWKGKNYGYTF. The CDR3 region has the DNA TGTGCCAGGTGGACAGGGATGGACTGGAAGGGGAAAAACTATGGCTACACCTTC.

The CDR3 region is CASSPQDIYGYTF. The CDR3 DNA reads as TGTGCCAGTAGTCCCCAGGACATCTATGGCTACACCTTC. The J gene is TRBJ1-2, the V gene TRBV19; a weak D match, TRBD1 (5 bases). V was clipped by 5 bases and J by 4 bases, with 11 bases between them. This CDR3 comprises 13 residues. The germline gives CDR1 LNHDA, CDR2 SQIVND (reference sequence).

CDR3 residues: CASSFTPLGGPATNEKLFF. The CDR3 DNA reads TGCGCCAGCAGCTTTACCCCGTTGGGGGGCCCCGCAACTAATGAAAAACTGTTTTTT. The genes are TRBV5-1 and TRBJ1-4; TRBD1 is a possible D gene (6 bases). V gave up 2 bases and J gave up 0 bases, with 20 bases separating them. From germline, CDR1 is SGHRS and CDR2 YFSETQ. The CDR3 extends over 19 amino acids.

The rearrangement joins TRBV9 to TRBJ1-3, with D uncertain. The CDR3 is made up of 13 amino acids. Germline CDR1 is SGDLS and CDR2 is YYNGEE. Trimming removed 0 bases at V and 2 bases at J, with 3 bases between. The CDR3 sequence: CASSVAPGNTIYF. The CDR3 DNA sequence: TGTGCCAGCAGCGTAGCCCCTGGAAACACCATATATTTT.

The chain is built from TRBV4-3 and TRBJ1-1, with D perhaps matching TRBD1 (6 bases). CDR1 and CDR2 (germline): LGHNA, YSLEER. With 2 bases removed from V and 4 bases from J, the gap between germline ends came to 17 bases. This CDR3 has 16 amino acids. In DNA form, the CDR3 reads TGCGCCAGCAGCCAAAAAGATCACAGGGACCCCACTGAAGCTTTCTTT. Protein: CASSQKDHRDPTEAFF.

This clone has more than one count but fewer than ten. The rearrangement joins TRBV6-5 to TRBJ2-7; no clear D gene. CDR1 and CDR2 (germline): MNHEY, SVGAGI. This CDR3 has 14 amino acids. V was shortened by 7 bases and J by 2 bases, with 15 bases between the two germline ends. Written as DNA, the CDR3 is TGTGCCAGCATCCCGAGTACCAGCCCCTACGAGCAGTACTTC. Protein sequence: CASIPSTSPYEQYF.

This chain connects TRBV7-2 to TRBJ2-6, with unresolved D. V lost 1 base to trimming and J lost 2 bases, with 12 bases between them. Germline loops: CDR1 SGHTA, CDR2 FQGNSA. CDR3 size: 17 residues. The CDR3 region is CASSLVGSLTGANVLTF. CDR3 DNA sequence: TGTGCCAGCAGCTTAGTTGGCTCACTAACTGGGGCCAACGTCCTGACTTTC.

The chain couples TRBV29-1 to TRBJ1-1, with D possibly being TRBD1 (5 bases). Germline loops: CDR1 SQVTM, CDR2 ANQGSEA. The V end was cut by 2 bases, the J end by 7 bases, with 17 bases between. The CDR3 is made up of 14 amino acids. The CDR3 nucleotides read TGCAGCGTTGAAATCGACCGGGGGAAGGGTGAAGCTTTCTTT. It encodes CSVEIDRGKGEAFF.

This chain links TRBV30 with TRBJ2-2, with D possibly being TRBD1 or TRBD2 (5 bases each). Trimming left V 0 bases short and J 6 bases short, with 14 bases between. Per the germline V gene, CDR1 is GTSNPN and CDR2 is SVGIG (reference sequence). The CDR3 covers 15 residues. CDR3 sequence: CAWSVQMGRSGELFF. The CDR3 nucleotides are TGTGCCTGGAGTGTGCAAATGGGACGTTCCGGGGAGCTGTTTTTT.

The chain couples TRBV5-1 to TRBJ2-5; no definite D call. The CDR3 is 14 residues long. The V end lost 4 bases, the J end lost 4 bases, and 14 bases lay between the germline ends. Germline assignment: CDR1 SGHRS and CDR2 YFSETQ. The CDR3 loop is CASSPGQLAETQYF. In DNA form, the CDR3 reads TGCGCCAGCAGCCCCGGTCAGTTAGCAGAGACCCAGTACTTC.

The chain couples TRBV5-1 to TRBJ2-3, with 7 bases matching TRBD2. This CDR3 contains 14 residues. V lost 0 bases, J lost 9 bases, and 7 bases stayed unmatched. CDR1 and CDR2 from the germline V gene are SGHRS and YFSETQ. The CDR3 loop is CASSLVQAGETQYF. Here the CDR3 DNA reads TGCGCCAGCAGCTTGGTTCAGGCGGGGGAGACGCAGTATTTT.

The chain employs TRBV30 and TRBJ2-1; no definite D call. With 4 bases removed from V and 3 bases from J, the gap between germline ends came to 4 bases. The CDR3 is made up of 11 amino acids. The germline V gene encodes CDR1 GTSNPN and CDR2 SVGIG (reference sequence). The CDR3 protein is CAWTNYNEQFF. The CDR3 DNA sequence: TGTGCCTGGACCAACTACAATGAGCAGTTCTTC.

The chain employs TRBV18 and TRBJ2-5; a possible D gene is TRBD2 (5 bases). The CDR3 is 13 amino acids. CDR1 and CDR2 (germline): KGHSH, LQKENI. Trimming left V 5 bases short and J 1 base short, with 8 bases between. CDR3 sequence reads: CASSTGFQETQYF. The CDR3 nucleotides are TGTGCCAGCTCAACGGGGTTCCAAGAGACCCAGTACTTC.

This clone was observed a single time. The CDR3 DNA is TGTGCCAGCAGTATCCGGGGGTCCTACAATGAGCAGTTCTTC. This translates into CASSIRGSYNEQFF. The gene calls are TRBV2 and TRBJ2-1; possibly TRBD2 for D (6 bases). The CDR3 has 14 amino acids. The germline V gene has CDR1 SNHLY and CDR2 FYNNEI. The V end was cut by 5 bases, the J end by 1 base, with 9 bases between.

The CDR3 spells CASSLRGFNTDTQYF. The CDR3 coding sequence is TGTGCCAGCAGCTTGAGGGGTTTCAACACAGATACGCAGTATTTT. The V and J genes are TRBV5-8 and TRBJ2-3; D perhaps matches TRBD1 (5 bases). The CDR3 extends over 15 amino acids. The V gene's germline CDR1 is SGHTS and CDR2 YDEGEE. V lost 1 base to trimming and J lost 2 bases, with 11 bases between them. Full variable domain (remainder filled in from reference TRBV5-8 and TRBJ2-3): EAGVTQSPTHLIKTRGQQATLRCSPISGHTSVYWYQQALGLGLQFLLWYDEGEERNRGNFPPRFSGRQFPNYSSELNVNALELEDSALYLCASSLRGFNTDTQYFGPGTRLTVL.

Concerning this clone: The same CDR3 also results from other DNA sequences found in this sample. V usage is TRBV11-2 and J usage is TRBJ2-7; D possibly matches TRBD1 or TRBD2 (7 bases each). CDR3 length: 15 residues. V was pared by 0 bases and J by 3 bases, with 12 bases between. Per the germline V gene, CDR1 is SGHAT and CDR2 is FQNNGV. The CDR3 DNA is TGTGCCAGCAGCTTAGATCGGGGGGACAGCTACGAGCAGTACTTC. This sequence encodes CASSLDRGDSYEQYF. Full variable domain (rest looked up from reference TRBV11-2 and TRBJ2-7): EAGVAQSPRYKIIEKRQSVAFWCNPISGHATLYWYQQILGQGPKLLIQFQNNGVVDDSQLPKDRFSAERLKGVDSTLKIQPAKLEDSAVYLCASSLDRGDSYEQYFGPGTRLTVT.

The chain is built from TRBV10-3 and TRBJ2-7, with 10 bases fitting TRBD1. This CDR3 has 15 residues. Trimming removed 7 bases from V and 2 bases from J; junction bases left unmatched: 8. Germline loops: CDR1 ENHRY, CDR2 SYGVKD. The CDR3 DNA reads TGTGCCATCACCCCAGGGACAGGGGAGACCTACGAGCAGTACTTC. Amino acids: CAITPGTGETYEQYF.